The 11 T cell receptor beta chains presented below share a single source sample, sequenced in a study of beta chain features in type 1 diabetes (dated 2018 in TCRdb). Library generation was performed with the immunoSEQ multiplex PCR assay. The High Capacity cDNA Reverse Transcription Kit was used to reverse transcribe all of the isolated RNA, meaning that expressed TCRB transcripts were what got sequenced. Not all clones reach the TCRdb copy of this immuneACCESS table, which keeps in-frame sequences only. Checked studies attribute under half of the gap to unresolved V genes and leave the rest unexplained. A total of 810,000 or so clones appear in this sample, 15% to 20% of them only once. 0.023% of the sample belongs to the ten largest clones. What was sequenced was naive CD4+ T cells from blood. Reading the label with the study, this specimen's cell subset or site is: true naive CD4+ T cells. Source of these receptors: a woman aged 18-35 years in good health.

This rearrangement joins TRBV2 to TRBJ1-2, with D uncertain. V gave up 2 bases and J gave up 2 bases, with 12 bases separating them. Germline-derived CDR1 and CDR2 are SNHLY and FYNNEI. CDR3 size: 15 residues. The CDR3 region is CASSERIRENYGYTF. The CDR3 DNA follows: TGTGCCAGCAGTGAAAGGATCAGAGAGAACTATGGCTACACCTTC.

This clone was recorded a few times. This sequence joins TRBV18 and TRBJ2-3, with 7 nucleotides matching TRBD2. The CDR3 is 14 residues long. V was pared by 4 bases and J by 2 bases, with 3 bases of the junction left unmatched. CDR1 is KGHSH and CDR2 is LQKENI in the germline V gene. The CDR3 reads CASSLRDYTDTQYF. CDR3 in DNA: TGTGCCAGCTCACTCCGGGACTACACAGATACGCAGTATTTT.

This clone has just a few counts. The rearrangement uses TRBV28 and TRBJ2-7; the D is unclear. The CDR3 totals 15 residues. Germline-derived CDR1 and CDR2 are MDHEN and SYDVKM. Trimming pared 6 bases from V and 0 bases from J, leaving 15 bases between. The CDR3 bases are TGTGCCAGCAGCCCAGGCCACACGAGCTCCTACGAGCAGTACTTC. Translated, it gives CASSPGHTSSYEQYF.

This clone was observed a few times. This same CDR3 is encoded by further DNA sequences in the sample. The V gene is TRBV5-1, the J gene TRBJ1-2; 7 nucleotides align to TRBD1. Trimming at V came to 4 bases and at J to 5 bases, leaving 5 bases not matched to a gene. Germline V gives CDR1 SGHRS, CDR2 YFSETQ. CDR3 length: 13 residues. This CDR3 reads CASSPRQGYGYTF. The CDR3 DNA is TGCGCCAGCAGCCCCCGACAGGGTTATGGCTACACCTTC.

This clone occurred a few times. Other nucleotide sequences in the sample specify the same CDR3. The chain joins TRBV28 to TRBJ2-6; D not resolved. Germline CDR1 is MDHEN and CDR2 is SYDVKM. V was cut by 6 bases and J by 0 bases, with 3 bases left in between. The CDR3 contains 13 residues. CDR3 in DNA: TGTGCCAGCAGGCCCTCTGGGGCCAACGTCCTGACTTTC. Translating gives CASRPSGANVLTF.

The chain combines TRBV7-2 with TRBJ2-1; D gene ambiguous. Germline CDR1 is SGHTA and CDR2 is FQGNSA. The CDR3 is 15 amino acids. Trimming stripped 0 bases from V and 10 bases from J, with 16 bases between. The CDR3 spells CASSLAALTPTEQFF. CDR3 nucleotide sequence: TGTGCCAGCAGCTTAGCGGCACTAACCCCCACGGAGCAGTTCTTC.

The sample holds a few counts of this clone. The chain has TRBV19 and TRBJ2-1; D is unresolved. Germline V gives CDR1 LNHDA, CDR2 SQIVND (reference sequence). This CDR3 has 13 amino acids. Trimming took off 9 bases at V and 6 bases at J, with 15 bases between the two ends. The CDR3 region is CASLSRTGNEQFF. In nucleotides, the CDR3 is TGTGCCAGCCTGAGCCGGACGGGCAATGAGCAGTTCTTC.

With respect to this clone: The sample contains more than one DNA sequence encoding this CDR3. This chain connects TRBV28 to TRBJ2-4; D may be TRBD2 (5 bases). Trimming shortened V by 2 bases and J by 1 base, and 6 bases separated the two germline ends. The CDR3 runs to 14 residues. Per the germline V gene, CDR1 is MDHEN and CDR2 is SYDVKM. The CDR3 protein is CASSLGLAKNIQYF. The CDR3 DNA reads as TGTGCCAGCAGTTTAGGACTGGCCAAAAACATTCAGTACTTC.

The V call is TRBV4-2, the J call TRBJ2-7; 7 bases are a match to TRBD2. Germline CDR1 reads LGHNA; CDR2 reads YNFKEQ. The trim removed 2 bases at V and 2 bases at J, leaving 6 bases unmatched. The CDR3 has 15 amino acids. The CDR3 here is CASSQLSAGAYEQYF. CDR3 in DNA: TGTGCCAGCAGCCAACTGTCGGCGGGAGCCTACGAGCAGTACTTC.

This clone came up a few times. The chain joins TRBV28 to TRBJ1-5; D ambiguous. Germline values: CDR1 MDHEN, CDR2 SYDVKM. V was trimmed by 7 bases and J by 1 base, leaving 11 bases between them. The CDR3 sequence is 14 residues long. This chain's CDR3 is CASTKDRSNQPQHF. The DNA of the CDR3 is TGTGCCAGCACCAAGGACCGAAGCAATCAGCCCCAGCATTTT.

This clone was seen a few times. The rearrangement links TRBV2 to TRBJ1-2; 10 bases map to TRBD1. CDR1 SNHLY and CDR2 FYNNEI come from the germline V gene. V shed 7 bases, J shed 8 bases, and the junction held 10 bases outside the gene matches. The CDR3 is 14 residues long. CDR3 sequence (DNA): TGTGCCAGCAAGCTGGGACAGGGGTACGGAGGCTACACCTTC. This translates into CASKLGQGYGGYTF.